This record looks at one T cell receptor (beta chain) sequence and its context. The data were taken from a study of T-cell reconstitution after alpha-beta-depleted transplantation in children. This sample's TCRbeta library carried unique molecular identifier barcodes. TCRdb independently ran MiXCR on the PCR reads; one entry per CDR3 protein. The sample has about 200,000 distinct CDR3 sequences, 8.4% seen once. The CDR3 spans 14 residues. The germline V and J ends were trimmed by 4 bases and 0 bases, with 11 bases remaining between them. Germline CDR1 and CDR2: SQVTM and ANQGSEA. V and J are TRBV29-1 and TRBJ2-3; no firm D call. The clonotype was recovered from a male patient between 2 and 10 years old who had a stem cell transplant for acute myeloid leukemia, so the T cells may come from the graft donor. Specimen: PBMCs, mostly from graft donor cells, collected 360 days after TCRalphabeta/CD19-depleted stem cell transplant. The CDR3 bases are TGCAGCGTTGCGCCTAGACTTAGCACAGATACGCAGTATTTT. This translates into CSVAPRLSTDTQYF.